The 7 T cell receptor beta chains below were found in one sample sequenced in a study of cytomegalovirus exposure and HLA in healthy donors (dated by TCRdb to about 2017). Library preparation employed the immunoSEQ multiplex PCR assay. For the multiplex PCR, a mixture combining 60 forward primers for TCR Vbeta segments and 13 reverse primers for TCR Jbeta segments was used. TCRdb carries this immuneACCESS record with in-frame sequences only. Its versions omit some clonotypes, under half of them owing to an unresolved V gene in the studies checked, with the rest unexplained. The sample table holds 100,000 to 150,000 clones, of which around 84% were seen once. Just under 6.5% of the sample is held by the ten biggest clonotypes. Sequenced input: PBMCs. These receptors originate from a woman in her 40s in good health and CMV-seronegative.

CDR3 sequence reads: CASSLNVALPYGYTF. CDR3 DNA sequence: TGTGCCAGCAGTTTAAACGTAGCCCTCCCATATGGCTACACCTTC. This chain joins TRBV27 and TRBJ1-2, with D unresolved. The germline V gene encodes CDR1 MNHEY and CDR2 SMNVEV (reference sequence). This CDR3 comprises 15 residues. Trimming stripped 2 bases from V and 5 bases from J, with 15 bases between.

The chain combines TRBV4-2 with TRBJ2-7; TRBD2 matches 7 bases. The CDR3 runs 15 residues. V lost 1 base, J lost 2 bases, and 5 bases stayed unmatched. Germline V CDR1 and CDR2: LGHNA, YNFKEQ. The CDR3: CASSQAAGETYEQYF. For the CDR3, the DNA is TGTGCCAGCAGCCAAGCGGCGGGGGAGACCTACGAGCAGTACTTC.

Here the CDR3 DNA reads TGTGCCAGCAGCTGGGGACGGACAGCACAAGAGACCCAGTACTTC. It encodes CASSWGRTAQETQYF. V and J are TRBV7-9 and TRBJ2-5, with a tentative D call TRBD1 (6 bases). Trimming took 4 bases from V and 2 from J, leaving 14 bases between them. The CDR3 is 15 amino acids. CDR1 and CDR2 from the germline V gene are SEHNR and FQNEAQ (reference sequence).

The chain is built from TRBV11-2 and TRBJ1-1; 7 bases map to TRBD1. Germline CDR1 reads SGHAT; CDR2 reads FQNNGV. With V trimmed by 5 bases and J by 3 bases, 6 bases remained unmatched. The CDR3 runs to 14 residues. This chain's CDR3 is CASSVGDRYTEAFF. The CDR3 DNA follows: TGTGCCAGCAGCGTAGGGGACAGATACACTGAAGCTTTCTTT.

The chain combines TRBV28 with TRBJ1-2, with TRBD1 identical over 8 bases. Losses at the gene ends were 5 bases for V and 5 bases for J; bases not matched to a gene: 10. This CDR3 contains 15 residues. The V gene's germline CDR1 is MDHEN and CDR2 SYDVKM. CDR3 nucleotide sequence: TGTGCCAGCAGTCCAGGACAGGGATGGGGGTATGGCTACACCTTC. Residues: CASSPGQGWGYGYTF.

CDR3 sequence reads: CASTMPGQKQFF. CDR3 nucleotides: TGTGCCAGCACAATGCCGGGACAAAAGCAGTTCTTC. The gene calls are TRBV5-5 and TRBJ2-1; D possibly corresponds to TRBD1 (6 bases). V was trimmed by 6 bases and J by 11 bases, leaving 15 bases between them. Germline V lookup: CDR1 SGHKS, CDR2 YYEKEE (reference sequence). The CDR3 is 12 amino acids.

CDR3 sequence: CARSFRFGGGHNYGYTF. The CDR3, as DNA: TGTGCCAGAAGCTTCCGTTTCGGGGGGGGGCATAACTATGGCTACACCTTC. The chain recombines TRBV5-3 with TRBJ1-2; maybe TRBD1 (6 bases). TRBV5-3 qualifies as an ORF whose function is uncertain. This CDR3 region has 17 residues. V lost 2 bases and J 1 base, leaving 18 bases between the germline ends.